This T cell receptor beta chain was observed in a study of cytomegalovirus exposure and HLA in healthy donors. Overall study: Unique TCRs from HLA-typed donors, 85 million to 100 million of them, were held in an early data release. Study-level findings and limits: In an earlier analysis, in under 700 donors, most V segments appeared productive either ~87% or ~30% of the time. Later analysis suggested most CMV-associated TCR beta chains were HLA-restricted.

For this clone: What it recognizes is unknown.

This CDR3 has 14 amino acids. J was trimmed by 4 bases and V by 7 bases; bases with no gene match: 12. CDR1 and CDR2 (germline): SQVTM, ANQGSEA. This PCR relied on a set of 60 Vbeta primers and 13 Jbeta primers. Clones were sequenced by immunoSEQ multiplex PCR, and TCRdb holds only the in-frame ones, with some missing. The specimen's table records some 76,000 clones. This receptor was taken from a female donor in good health and CMV-seropositive. Sequenced material: PBMCs. This chain joins TRBV29-1 and TRBJ2-7, with TRBD1 matching 8 bases. CDR3 bases: TGCAGCGACAGACGGACAGGGATGGGATACGAGCAGTACTTC. Its protein product is CSDRRTGMGYEQYF.